This T cell receptor (delta chain) stems from a study of gamma-delta T cells after stem cell transplantation. This clone was counted only a few times. The same CDR3 can be traced to other DNA sequences in this sample. The V and J ends lost 3 bases and 0 bases, in that order; junction bases with no gene match: 10. Germline V gene lookup returns CDR1 NSMFDY and CDR2 ISSIKDK. The CDR3 totals 19 residues. TCRdb re-called the RT-PCR reads via CATT. The repertoire consists of under 5,500 delta-chain clones, with more than 15% occurring once and the leading ten covering 4% to 5%. The clonotype was recovered from a human donor. It is not recorded whose cells these are; they may come from a transplant donor. Sequencing input: gamma-delta T cells. The chain recombines TRAV29/DV5 with TRDJ3; 9 positions agree with TRDD3. The DNA for the CDR3 is TGTGCAGCAACGGCTTTGCTGGGGGATGGCTCCTGGGACACCCGACAGATGTTTTTC. Residues: CAATALLGDGSWDTRQMFF.